Listed here are 14 T cell receptor beta chains from one sample, sequenced in a study of blood T cell repertoires in COVID-19. Data came from immunoSEQ multiplex PCR; TCRdb stores just in-frame clones and leaves some out. The table shows approximately 240,000 clones, with just under 85% occurring only once. Sequenced material: peripheral blood. All receptors derive from a woman in her sixties with active or convalescent COVID-19.

The chain carries TRBV12-3 or TRBV12-4 and TRBJ2-7; D is unclear. CDR3 length: 12 residues. The germline V and J ends were trimmed by 1 base and 5 bases, with 6 bases remaining between them. The CDR3 protein is CASSLGGNEQYF. CDR3 bases: TGTGCCAGCAGTTTAGGCGGCAACGAGCAGTACTTC.

The genes are TRBV5-6 and TRBJ1-1; 9 positions match TRBD1. There are 17 residues in the CDR3. Germline V gene sequence: CDR1 SGHDT, CDR2 YYEEEE. V was pared by 3 bases and J by 0 bases, with 9 bases of the junction left unmatched. CDR3 amino acids: CASSSSGTGFLNTEAFF. The CDR3 bases are TGTGCCAGCAGCTCTTCCGGGACAGGGTTCTTGAACACTGAAGCTTTCTTT.

The chain's CDR3 is CASSWTSDHEQYF. CDR3 nucleotides: TGTGCCAGCAGCTGGACTAGCGACCACGAGCAGTACTTC. The V gene is TRBV2, the J gene TRBJ2-7, with TRBD2 matching 9 bases. V lost 6 bases to trimming and J lost 5 bases; unmatched junction nucleotides: 5. Germline V gene sequence: CDR1 SNHLY, CDR2 FYNNEI. The CDR3 totals 13 residues.

The chain couples TRBV7-2 to TRBJ2-5, with TRBD2 identical over 8 bases. Looked up from germline, CDR1 is SGHTA and CDR2 is FQGNSA. This CDR3 is 14 amino acids long. After removal of 10 bases from V and 1 base from J, the junction contained 8 bases not matched to a gene. In DNA, the CDR3 is TGTGCCACCAGTTCTAGCGGGTCCCAAGAGACCCAGTACTTC. Protein: CATSSSGSQETQYF.

The rearrangement links TRBV4-2 to TRBJ2-7, with no clear D. Germline values: CDR1 LGHNA, CDR2 YNFKEQ. With 4 bases removed from V and 5 bases from J, the gap between germline ends came to 12 bases. The CDR3 has 13 residues. DNA for the CDR3: TGTGCCAGCAGCCTTGTCCTAGGAGACGAGCAGTACTTC. This codes for CASSLVLGDEQYF.

The genes are TRBV11-1 and TRBJ2-2, with 10 bases fitting TRBD1. The CDR3 consists of 16 residues. The germline V gene encodes CDR1 SGHAT and CDR2 FQDESV (reference sequence). With 5 bases clipped from V and 2 bases from J, the junction kept 5 bases outside the gene matches. CDR3 region: CASSLGQGDNTGELFF. CDR3 DNA: TGTGCCAGCAGCCTCGGACAGGGGGATAACACCGGGGAGCTGTTTTTT.

In this sample, this clone turned up many times. The V gene is TRBV3-1 (or the pseudogene TRBV3-2), the J gene TRBJ2-7; TRBD2 agrees at 11 bases. CDR1 and CDR2 from the germline V gene are LGHDT and YNNKEL (reference sequence). The CDR3 is 15 residues long. With V trimmed by 5 bases and J by 1 base, 4 bases remained unmatched. CDR3 in DNA: TGTGCCAGCAGCGGAGGACTAGCGGGTTCCTACGAGCAGTACTTC. It translates to CASSGGLAGSYEQYF.

This chain's CDR3 is CASSWGRANYGYTF. CDR3 in DNA: TGTGCCAGCAGCTGGGGCCGCGCTAACTATGGCTACACCTTC. The chain combines TRBV7-2 with TRBJ1-2; TRBD1 is a possible D gene (5 bases). Germline CDR1 reads SGHTA; CDR2 reads FQGNSA. V was trimmed by 4 bases and J by 0 bases, leaving 9 bases between them. The length of the CDR3 is 14 residues. Looking up the rest from reference TRBV7-2 and TRBJ1-2 gives the full variable domain: GAGVSQSPSNKVTEKGKDVELRCDPISGHTALYWYRQSLGQGLEFLIYFQGNSAPDKSGLPSDRFSAERTGGSVSTLTIQRTQQEDSAVYLCASSWGRANYGYTFGSGTRLTVV.

The chain uses TRBV4-2 and TRBJ2-1, with TRBD2 as a possible D gene (6 bases). Looked up from germline, CDR1 is LGHNA and CDR2 is YNFKEQ. The CDR3 spans 16 residues. V gave up 0 bases and J gave up 4 bases, with 13 bases separating them. The CDR3 DNA is TGTGCCAGCAGCCAAGATGGGCGGGATTCATACAATGAGCAGTTCTTC. Amino acid sequence: CASSQDGRDSYNEQFF.

This chain's CDR3 is CASSYSSQGYEQFF. As DNA, the CDR3 is TGTGCCAGCAGTTACTCATCACAGGGCTATGAGCAGTTCTTC. This chain joins TRBV6-5 and TRBJ2-1; the D gene is possibly TRBD1 (6 bases). CDR1 and CDR2 (germline): MNHEY, SVGAGI. V was trimmed by 0 bases and J by 8 bases, leaving 11 bases between them. This CDR3 region has 14 residues.

J is TRBJ1-5 and V is TRBV9; no reliable D call. CDR1 and CDR2 from the germline V gene are SGDLS and YYNGEE. The CDR3 has 14 amino acids. V was shortened by 0 bases and J by 6 bases, with 10 bases between the two germline ends. CDR3 loop: CASSVGQWSQPQHF. In DNA, the CDR3 is TGTGCCAGCAGCGTAGGGCAGTGGAGTCAGCCCCAGCATTTT.

The genes are TRBV13 and TRBJ2-1; 9 bases align to TRBD1. The length of the CDR3 is 17 residues. Germline V lookup: CDR1 PRHDT, CDR2 FYEKMQ (reference sequence). Germline trimming cut 8 bases from V and 4 bases from J; bases unmatched to any gene: 15. The CDR3 DNA follows: TGTGCCAGCTCTTCAACAGGGGGCGGAATGGATTACAATGAGCAGTTCTTC. It translates to CASSSTGGGMDYNEQFF.

This clone appeared a single time. The rearrangement joins TRBV6-5 to TRBJ1-2; weak D call: TRBD1 (5 bases). CDR1 and CDR2 (germline): MNHEY, SVGAGI. The CDR3 extends over 13 amino acids. V lost 5 bases and J lost 7, with 14 bases in between. Here the CDR3 reads CASSPNSGSGYTF. In DNA, the CDR3 is TGTGCCAGCAGTCCGAACTCAGGGTCTGGCTACACCTTC.

This chain joins TRBV6-2 or TRBV6-3 and TRBJ2-2, with D possibly matching TRBD2 (6 bases). The germline V gene encodes CDR1 MNHEY and CDR2 SVGEGT. Trimming took off 3 bases at V and 2 bases at J, with 13 bases between the two ends. The CDR3 runs 16 residues. The CDR3 region is CASSYYGGLNTGELFF. The CDR3, as DNA: TGTGCCAGCAGTTATTACGGAGGACTAAACACCGGGGAGCTGTTTTTT.